These 11 T cell receptor beta chains were all obtained from the same sample, sequenced in a study of cytomegalovirus exposure and HLA in healthy donors. The primer mix had 60 Vbeta and 13 Jbeta primers. The method was immunoSEQ multiplex PCR; TCRdb's version includes in-frame clones alone and lacks a portion of them. The sample shows under 250,000 clones, more than 75% of them seen only once. The sequenced sample consisted of PBMCs. The receptors were gathered from a male donor in good health and CMV-seronegative.

The chain couples TRBV21-1 to TRBJ2-7; TRBD1 is taken as the D call from the table, unchecked against the DNA. TRBV21-1 is reported as a pseudogene. CDR3 length: 16 residues. The CDR3 loop reads CASSKRGGKGAYEQYF. The CDR3, as DNA: TGTGCCAGCAGCAAGCGAGGGGGTAAAGGGGCCTACGAGCAGTACTTC.

The J gene is TRBJ1-1, the V gene TRBV2, with TRBD1 identical over 7 bases. Germline CDR1 and CDR2: SNHLY and FYNNEI. J lost 1 base, V lost 7 bases, and 9 bases had no gene match. The CDR3 runs to 15 residues. CDR3 loop: CASMTQGLGNTEAFF. For the CDR3, the DNA is TGTGCCAGCATGACACAGGGGCTAGGGAACACTGAAGCTTTCTTT.

This clone was seen a single time. The chain carries TRBV7-9 and TRBJ2-1; TRBD2 aligns across 12 bases. The V and J ends lost 5 bases and 7 bases, in that order; junction bases with no gene match: 3. This CDR3 has 14 amino acids. CDR1 and CDR2 (germline): SEHNR, FQNEAQ (reference sequence). CDR3 amino acids: CASSLGLAGNEQFF. The DNA of the CDR3 is TGTGCCAGCAGCCTCGGACTAGCGGGGAATGAGCAGTTCTTC. Filled out from reference TRBV7-9 and TRBJ2-1, the complete variable domain reads DTGVSQNPRHKITKRGQNVTFRCDPISEHNRLYWYRQTLGQGPEFLTYFQNEAQLEKSRLLSDRFSAERPKGSFSTLEIQRTEQGDSAMYLCASSLGLAGNEQFFGPGTRLTVL.

The chain joins TRBV5-6 to TRBJ2-3, with 9 bases identical to TRBD2. V gave up 3 bases and J gave up 3 bases; unmatched junction bases: 11. CDR1 is SGHDT and CDR2 is YYEEEE in the germline V gene. CDR3 length: 17 amino acids. For the CDR3, the DNA is TGTGCCAGCAGCTCATTGGGACTAGCAAAAGGAACAGATACGCAGTATTTT. This gives the protein CASSSLGLAKGTDTQYF. Filled out from reference TRBV5-6 and TRBJ2-3, the complete variable domain reads DAGVTQSPTHLIKTRGQQVTLRCSPKSGHDTVSWYQQALGQGPQFIFQYYEEEERQRGNFPDRFSGHQFPNYSSELNVNALLLGDSALYLCASSSLGLAKGTDTQYFGPGTRLTVL.

The chain links TRBV9 to TRBJ2-5; D not resolved. The CDR3 runs 15 residues. Germline CDR1 SGDLS, CDR2 YYNGEE. V lost 0 bases and J lost 4, with 13 bases in between. CDR3 DNA sequence: TGTGCCAGCAGCGTAGCGGGTAGCCGGCTAGAGACCCAGTACTTC. Residues: CASSVAGSRLETQYF.

This clone was seen a single time. The V call is TRBV5-1, the J call TRBJ1-2; 7 nucleotides agree with TRBD1. The CDR3 totals 14 residues. Germline lookup yields CDR1 SGHRS and CDR2 YFSETQ. The ends lost 1 base at V and 2 bases at J; junction bases unmatched: 2. Written as DNA, the CDR3 is TGCGCCAGCAGCTTGACAGGGGTGAACTATGGCTACACCTTC. Encoded protein: CASSLTGVNYGYTF.

The chain employs TRBV15 and TRBJ2-5; maybe TRBD1 (5 bases). Germline lookup yields CDR1 LNHNV and CDR2 YYDKDF (reference sequence). The CDR3 runs 14 residues. Trimming cost V 6 bases and J 6 bases, with 17 bases left between them. The CDR3 region has the DNA TGTGCCACCAGGCAGCAGGCAGGGTTGAAGACCCAGTACTTC. Its translation is CATRQQAGLKTQYF. Full variable domain (remainder filled in from reference TRBV15 and TRBJ2-5): DAMVIQNPRYQVTQFGKPVTLSCSQTLNHNVMYWYQQKSSQAPKLLFHYYDKDFNNEADTPDNFQSRRPNTSFCFLDIRSPGLGDTAMYLCATRQQAGLKTQYFGPGTRLLVL.

This rearrangement joins TRBV18 to TRBJ2-1; 11 bases map to TRBD2. After removal of 5 bases from V and 8 bases from J, the junction contained 14 bases not matched to a gene. Germline-derived CDR1 and CDR2 are KGHSH and LQKENI. The CDR3 is 17 residues long. In DNA form, the CDR3 reads TGTGCCAGCTCAAGGGGGACCACTAGCGGGAGCCATTATGAGCAGTTCTTC. It codes for CASSRGTTSGSHYEQFF.

The chain couples TRBV30 to TRBJ1-5, with 9 bases that match TRBD1. J gave up 7 bases and V 3 bases, and 7 bases lay outside the gene matches. In germline, CDR1 is GTSNPN, CDR2 SVGIG (reference sequence). There are 14 residues in the CDR3. DNA of the CDR3: TGTGCCTGGAGCGGGACAGGGTTTGGGCAGCCCCAGCATTTT. This codes for CAWSGTGFGQPQHF.

The V and J genes are TRBV11-2 and TRBJ2-7, with D tentatively TRBD1 (6 bases). Germline values: CDR1 SGHAT, CDR2 FQNNGV. Trimming removed 2 bases at V and 0 bases at J, with 11 bases between. The CDR3 consists of 15 residues. The CDR3 nucleotides read TGTGCCAGCAGCTTATCGGACAGTTTCTCCTACGAGCAGTACTTC. Translation: CASSLSDSFSYEQYF.

The genes are TRBV6-6 and TRBJ1-5; 8 bases are a match to TRBD1. Germline CDR1 reads MNHNY; CDR2 reads SVGAGI (reference sequence). V lost 7 bases to trimming and J lost 0 bases; unmatched junction nucleotides: 8. The CDR3 spans 16 residues. The CDR3 nucleotides read TGTGCCAGCACTCCCCAGGGGGCCGGTAGCAATCAGCCCCAGCATTTT. Its translation is CASTPQGAGSNQPQHF.